This is a list of T cell receptor beta chains from one sample in a study of T cell responses to AZD1222 COVID-19 vaccine. The method was immunoSEQ multiplex PCR; TCRdb's version includes in-frame clones alone and lacks a portion of them. Among about 93,000 clones listed, 80% to 90% were seen once. Specimen: peripheral blood, collected on day 0 of AZD1222 vaccination. These receptors all come from an adult in good health. The CDR3 runs from the conserved cysteine through the conserved F or W. The order of the fields is J gene, clone size, V gene, D gene, CDR3 DNA, CDR3 protein. A D gene is named only where the DNA matches it firmly. For some rows the clone size is stated as once, few or many, or as a class when expanded; others skip it.

J gene: TRBJ2-1
clone size: -
V gene: TRBV7-3
D gene: -
CDR3 DNA: TGTGCCAGCAGCTTAACGGTCCGGGGGAATGAGCAGTTCTTC
CDR3 protein: CASSLTVRGNEQFF

J gene: TRBJ2-5
clone size: -
V gene: TRBV27
D gene: TRBD2
CDR3 DNA: TGTGCCAAGACAGCGGGAGCTCAAGAGACCCAGTACTTC
CDR3 protein: CAKTAGAQETQYF

J gene: TRBJ1-4
clone size: -
V gene: TRBV5-5
D gene: TRBD1
CDR3 DNA: TGTGCCAGCAGCTTGGTGAGACAGGGGTCTTTAGAAAAACTGTTTTTT
CDR3 protein: CASSLVRQGSLEKLFF

J gene: TRBJ1-2
clone size: -
V gene: TRBV6-6
D gene: -
CDR3 DNA: TGTGCCAGCAGTTATTACTATGGCTACACCTTC
CDR3 protein: CASSYYYGYTF

J gene: TRBJ2-7
clone size: -
V gene: TRBV27
D gene: -
CDR3 DNA: TGTGCCAGCAGTTTTTTGTCGTCTAGGGAGCAGTACTTC
CDR3 protein: CASSFLSSREQYF

J gene: TRBJ2-3
clone size: -
V gene: TRBV30
D gene: TRBD1
CDR3 DNA: TGTGCCTGGAGCCGGGGACAGGGGTACACAGATACGCAGTATTTT
CDR3 protein: CAWSRGQGYTDTQYF

J gene: TRBJ2-7
clone size: -
V gene: TRBV18
D gene: -
CDR3 DNA: TGTGCCAGCTCCCCGGACTCCTACGAGCAGTACTTC
CDR3 protein: CASSPDSYEQYF

J gene: TRBJ1-2
clone size: few
V gene: TRBV9
D gene: TRBD1
CDR3 DNA: TGTGCCAGCAGCCCCCGACAGGGTTTAGGCTATGGCTACACCTTC
CDR3 protein: CASSPRQGLGYGYTF

J gene: TRBJ1-1
clone size: -
V gene: TRBV7-2
D gene: -
CDR3 DNA: TGTGCCAGCAGCTCCCGCAGGGAGGTCACTGAAGCTTTCTTT
CDR3 protein: CASSSRREVTEAFF

J gene: TRBJ1-1
clone size: -
V gene: TRBV10-1
D gene: -
CDR3 DNA: TGCGCCAGCGGCGGGAGGAACACTGAAGCTTTCTTT
CDR3 protein: CASGGRNTEAFF

J gene: TRBJ2-7
clone size: -
V gene: TRBV11-3
D gene: -
CDR3 DNA: TGTGCCAGCAGCCTAGAGGCTTGGAACGAGCAGTACTTC
CDR3 protein: CASSLEAWNEQYF

J gene: TRBJ2-3
clone size: -
V gene: TRBV19
D gene: -
CDR3 DNA: TGTGCCAGTACCCATGGGGATACGCAGTATTTT
CDR3 protein: CASTHGDTQYF

J gene: TRBJ1-2
clone size: -
V gene: TRBV3-1/TRBV3-2
D gene: -
CDR3 DNA: TGTGCCAGCAGCCGGGCGGAGATTTATGGCTACACCTTC
CDR3 protein: CASSRAEIYGYTF

J gene: TRBJ2-3
clone size: -
V gene: TRBV7-9
D gene: TRBD2
CDR3 DNA: TGTGCCAGCAGCCATACTAGCGGGGGCACAGATACGCAGTATTTT
CDR3 protein: CASSHTSGGTDTQYF

J gene: TRBJ2-1
clone size: once
V gene: TRBV5-4
D gene: -
CDR3 DNA: TGTGCCAGCAGCCCGAGCGGGCCCTACAATGAGCAGTTCTTC
CDR3 protein: CASSPSGPYNEQFF

J gene: TRBJ2-1
clone size: -
V gene: TRBV27
D gene: -
CDR3 DNA: TGTGCCAGCATAAAATGGGACGGAAAAAATGAGCAGTTCTTC
CDR3 protein: CASIKWDGKNEQFF

J gene: TRBJ2-6
clone size: once
V gene: TRBV11-3
D gene: -
CDR3 DNA: TGTGCCAGCAGCTTGGATCAGGGTGGGAGCTCTGGGGCCAACGTCCTGACTTTC
CDR3 protein: CASSLDQGGSSGANVLTF

J gene: TRBJ2-3
clone size: -
V gene: TRBV4-3
D gene: TRBD2
CDR3 DNA: TGCGCCAGCAGCTTGGGACTAGGGGGCACAGATACGCAGTATTTT
CDR3 protein: CASSLGLGGTDTQYF

J gene: TRBJ2-5
clone size: -
V gene: TRBV3-1/TRBV3-2
D gene: -
CDR3 DNA: TGTGCCAGCAGCCAAGGGGAGACCCAGTACTTC
CDR3 protein: CASSQGETQYF

J gene: TRBJ1-1
clone size: -
V gene: TRBV10-1
D gene: -
CDR3 DNA: TGCGCCAGCATGCTGAACACTGAAGCTTTCTTT
CDR3 protein: CASMLNTEAFF

J gene: TRBJ1-5
clone size: -
V gene: TRBV4-1
D gene: TRBD1
CDR3 DNA: TGCGCCAGCAGCCAACAAGGGGGCGATGGCAATCAGCCCCAGCATTTT
CDR3 protein: CASSQQGGDGNQPQHF

J gene: TRBJ2-1
clone size: -
V gene: TRBV11-2
D gene: -
CDR3 DNA: TGTGCCAGCAGCTTAGTCCAGGGTATCGATGAGCAGTTCTTC
CDR3 protein: CASSLVQGIDEQFF

J gene: TRBJ1-1
clone size: few
V gene: TRBV12-3/TRBV12-4
D gene: -
CDR3 DNA: TGTGCCAGCAGTTTAGGTTACACTGAAGCTTTCTTT
CDR3 protein: CASSLGYTEAFF

J gene: TRBJ2-7
clone size: -
V gene: TRBV5-5
D gene: TRBD1
CDR3 DNA: TGTGCCAGCAGCTTGGGGACAGGGGGGTACGAGCAGTACTTC
CDR3 protein: CASSLGTGGYEQYF

J gene: TRBJ2-1
clone size: -
V gene: TRBV7-3
D gene: TRBD2
CDR3 DNA: TGTGCCAGCAGCACTAAGGCGGGAGCTATGGGTGAGCAGTTCTTC
CDR3 protein: CASSTKAGAMGEQFF

J gene: TRBJ1-4
clone size: -
V gene: TRBV30
D gene: -
CDR3 DNA: TGTGCCTGGAGTAACTCGGGGAGGGAGGGTGAAAAACTGTTTTTT
CDR3 protein: CAWSNSGREGEKLFF

J gene: TRBJ2-5
clone size: -
V gene: TRBV19
D gene: -
CDR3 DNA: TGTGCCAGTAGTATAGCTCAGCAAGAGACCCAGTACTTC
CDR3 protein: CASSIAQQETQYF

J gene: TRBJ1-5
clone size: -
V gene: TRBV2
D gene: -
CDR3 DNA: TGTGCCAGCAGAACCGACAATATTAGCAATCAGCCCCAGCATTTT
CDR3 protein: CASRTDNISNQPQHF

J gene: TRBJ2-7
clone size: -
V gene: TRBV4-1
D gene: -
CDR3 DNA: TGCGCCAGCAGCCCCCAAAGGGCTAGAGGTGACGACGAGCAGTACTTC
CDR3 protein: CASSPQRARGDDEQYF

J gene: TRBJ2-7
clone size: -
V gene: TRBV5-5
D gene: -
CDR3 DNA: TGTGCCAGCAGCTTGGTTGGCTACGAGCAGTACTTC
CDR3 protein: CASSLVGYEQYF

J gene: TRBJ1-2
clone size: once
V gene: TRBV6-6
D gene: -
CDR3 DNA: TGTGCCAGCAGTTTTCAGGGAGACGGCTACACCTTC
CDR3 protein: CASSFQGDGYTF

J gene: TRBJ2-3
clone size: -
V gene: TRBV6-5
D gene: TRBD2
CDR3 DNA: TGTGCCAGCCCTTCCTCTCTAGCGGGAGCAGATACGCAGTATTTT
CDR3 protein: CASPSSLAGADTQYF

J gene: TRBJ1-2
clone size: -
V gene: TRBV5-6
D gene: TRBD1
CDR3 DNA: TGTGCCAGCAGCCCGGGACAGGGTAATTATGGCTACACCTTC
CDR3 protein: CASSPGQGNYGYTF

J gene: TRBJ2-7
clone size: once
V gene: TRBV27
D gene: -
CDR3 DNA: TGTGCCAGCAGTTTCCCCAATTTGCGGGTGAATTCCTACGAGCAGTACTTC
CDR3 protein: CASSFPNLRVNSYEQYF

J gene: TRBJ1-5
clone size: -
V gene: TRBV6-1
D gene: -
CDR3 DNA: TGTGCCAGCAGTGAAGTCGGCGTTCGACTCTCCCAAAATCAGCCCCAGCATTTT
CDR3 protein: CASSEVGVRLSQNQPQHF

J gene: TRBJ1-5
clone size: -
V gene: TRBV6-2/TRBV6-3
D gene: -
CDR3 DNA: TGTGCCAGCAGCTCCTCGGGGGTCAATAGCAATCAGCCCCAGCATTTT
CDR3 protein: CASSSSGVNSNQPQHF

J gene: TRBJ1-6
clone size: once
V gene: TRBV6-6
D gene: -
CDR3 DNA: TGTGCCAGCAGTTACGGGAGTGGTTCACCCCTCCACTTT
CDR3 protein: CASSYGSGSPLHF

J gene: TRBJ2-3
clone size: -
V gene: TRBV15
D gene: -
CDR3 DNA: TGTGCCACCAGCATAACGGGACCGCCCGGGAATACGCAGTATTTT
CDR3 protein: CATSITGPPGNTQYF

J gene: TRBJ2-5
clone size: -
V gene: TRBV29-1
D gene: -
CDR3 DNA: TGCAGCGTTACGCGGGGACCCAGGCCGGGAGAGACCCAGTACTTC
CDR3 protein: CSVTRGPRPGETQYF

J gene: TRBJ1-2
clone size: -
V gene: TRBV7-9
D gene: -
CDR3 DNA: TGTGCCAGCAGCTTAGCCCACAGGGAAGTCGCTGATGGCTACACCTTC
CDR3 protein: CASSLAHREVADGYTF

J gene: TRBJ2-5
clone size: -
V gene: TRBV19
D gene: -
CDR3 DNA: TGTGCCAGTAGTATGAGGTGGCCCCCAGAGACCCAGTACTTC
CDR3 protein: CASSMRWPPETQYF

J gene: TRBJ1-6
clone size: once
V gene: TRBV29-1
D gene: -
CDR3 DNA: TGCAGCGTTAGGGAGGGCCATAATTCACCCCTCCACTTT
CDR3 protein: CSVREGHNSPLHF

J gene: TRBJ2-7
clone size: -
V gene: TRBV10-3
D gene: -
CDR3 DNA: TGTGCCATCGGACGGGGCTCCTACGAGCAGTACTTC
CDR3 protein: CAIGRGSYEQYF

J gene: TRBJ2-4
clone size: -
V gene: TRBV6-2/TRBV6-3
D gene: TRBD1
CDR3 DNA: TGTGCCAGCAGTTACTCCGATAATGCGGGACAGGGGGCACGGATTCAGTACTTC
CDR3 protein: CASSYSDNAGQGARIQYF

J gene: TRBJ1-5
clone size: -
V gene: TRBV6-1
D gene: -
CDR3 DNA: TGTGCCAGCAGTTATCGGTTGGGGAATCAGCCCCAGCATTTT
CDR3 protein: CASSYRLGNQPQHF

J gene: TRBJ2-5
clone size: -
V gene: TRBV5-1
D gene: TRBD1
CDR3 DNA: TGCGCCAGCAGCTTGGGGACAGGGGGCCAAGAGACCCAGTACTTC
CDR3 protein: CASSLGTGGQETQYF

J gene: TRBJ2-3
clone size: once
V gene: TRBV6-1
D gene: TRBD1
CDR3 DNA: TGTGCCAGCAGTGAACTAACAGGGGTAATCGCAGATACGCAGTATTTT
CDR3 protein: CASSELTGVIADTQYF